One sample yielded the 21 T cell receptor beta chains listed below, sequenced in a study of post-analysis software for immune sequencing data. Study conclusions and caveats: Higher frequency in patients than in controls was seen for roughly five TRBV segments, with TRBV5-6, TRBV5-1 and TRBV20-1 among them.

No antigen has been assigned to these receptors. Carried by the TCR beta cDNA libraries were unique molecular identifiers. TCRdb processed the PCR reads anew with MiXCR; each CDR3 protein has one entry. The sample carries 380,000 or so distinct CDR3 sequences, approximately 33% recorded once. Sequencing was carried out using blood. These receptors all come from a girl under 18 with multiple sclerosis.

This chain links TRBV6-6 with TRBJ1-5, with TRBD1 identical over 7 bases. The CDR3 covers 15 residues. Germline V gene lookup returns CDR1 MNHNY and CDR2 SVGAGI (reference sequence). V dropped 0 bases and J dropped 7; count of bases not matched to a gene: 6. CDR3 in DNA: TGTGCCAGCAGTTACTCCGCAGGGGGTAGGCAGCCCCAGCATTTT. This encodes CASSYSAGGRQPQHF.

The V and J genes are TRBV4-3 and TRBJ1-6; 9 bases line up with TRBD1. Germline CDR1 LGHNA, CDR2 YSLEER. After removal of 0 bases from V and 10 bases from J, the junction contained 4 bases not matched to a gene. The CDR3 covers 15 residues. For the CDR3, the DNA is TGCGCCAGCAGCCAAGACAGGACAGGGGCCTCACCCCTCCACTTT. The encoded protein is CASSQDRTGASPLHF.

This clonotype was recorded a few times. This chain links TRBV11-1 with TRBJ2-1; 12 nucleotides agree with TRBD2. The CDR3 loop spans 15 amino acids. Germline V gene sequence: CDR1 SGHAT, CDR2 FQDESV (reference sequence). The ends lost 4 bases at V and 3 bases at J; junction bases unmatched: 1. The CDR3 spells CASSSSGGVYNEQFF. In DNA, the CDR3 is TGTGCCAGCAGCTCTAGCGGGGGGGTCTACAATGAGCAGTTCTTC.

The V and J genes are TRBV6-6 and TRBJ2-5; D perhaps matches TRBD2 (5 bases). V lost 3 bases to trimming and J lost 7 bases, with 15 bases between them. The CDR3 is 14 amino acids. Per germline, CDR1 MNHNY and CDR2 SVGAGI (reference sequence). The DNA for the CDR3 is TGTGCCAGCAGTTATTTGCGGGCAAAGTGGACCCAGTACTTC. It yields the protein CASSYLRAKWTQYF.

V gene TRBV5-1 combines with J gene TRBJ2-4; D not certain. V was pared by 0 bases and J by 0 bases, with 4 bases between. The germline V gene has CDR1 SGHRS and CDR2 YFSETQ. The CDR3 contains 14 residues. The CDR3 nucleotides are TGCGCCAGCAGCTTGGACGTAGCCAAAAACATTCAGTACTTC. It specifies CASSLDVAKNIQYF.

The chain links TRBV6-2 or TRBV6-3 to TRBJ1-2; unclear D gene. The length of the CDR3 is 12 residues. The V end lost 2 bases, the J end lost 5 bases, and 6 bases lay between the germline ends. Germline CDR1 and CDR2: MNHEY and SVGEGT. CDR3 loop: CASSYGPYGYTF. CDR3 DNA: TGTGCCAGCAGTTACGGGCCTTATGGCTACACCTTC.

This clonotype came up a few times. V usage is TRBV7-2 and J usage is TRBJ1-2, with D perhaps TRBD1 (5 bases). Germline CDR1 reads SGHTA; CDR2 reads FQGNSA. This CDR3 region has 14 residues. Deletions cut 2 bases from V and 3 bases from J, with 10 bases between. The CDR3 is CASSLPGTDYGYTF. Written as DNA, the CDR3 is TGTGCCAGCAGCTTACCCGGGACGGACTATGGCTACACCTTC.

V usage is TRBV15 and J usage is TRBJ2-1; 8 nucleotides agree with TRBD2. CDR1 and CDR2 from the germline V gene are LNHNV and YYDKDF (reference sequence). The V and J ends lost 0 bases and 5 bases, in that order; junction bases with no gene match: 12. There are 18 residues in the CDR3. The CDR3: CATSRDRGGLGANNEQFF. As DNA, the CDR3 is TGTGCCACCAGCAGAGATCGGGGGGGGCTTGGGGCGAACAATGAGCAGTTCTTC.

The CDR3 DNA sequence: TGTGCCAGCAGCGAGGGACAGAACCTCCAAGAGACCCAGTACTTC. Translating it yields CASSEGQNLQETQYF. The chain carries TRBV9 and TRBJ2-5, with TRBD1 matching over 7 bases. The CDR3 runs to 15 residues. The V and J ends lost 3 bases and 1 base, in that order; junction bases with no gene match: 6. From germline, CDR1 is SGDLS and CDR2 YYNGEE. Full variable domain (outside the CDR3, taken from reference TRBV9 and TRBJ2-5): DSGVTQTPKHLITATGQRVTLRCSPRSGDLSVYWYQQSLDQGLQFLIQYYNGEERAKGNILERFSAQQFPDLHSELNLSSLELGDSALYFCASSEGQNLQETQYFGPGTRLLVL.

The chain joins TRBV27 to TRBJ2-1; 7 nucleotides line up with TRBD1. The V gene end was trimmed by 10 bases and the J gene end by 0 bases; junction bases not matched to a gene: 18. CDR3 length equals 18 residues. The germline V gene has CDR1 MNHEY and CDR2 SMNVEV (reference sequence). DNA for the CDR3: TGTGCCACTGGGACAGAGAGAGGGTGGGGTAGCTCCTACAATGAGCAGTTCTTC. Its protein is CATGTERGWGSSYNEQFF.

The CDR3: CASSSIGLYNEQFF. CDR3 bases: TGTGCCAGCAGTTCAATTGGGCTCTACAATGAGCAGTTCTTC. V and J are TRBV25-1 and TRBJ2-1; D remains unclear. The V end lost 5 bases, the J end lost 3 bases, and 11 bases lay between the germline ends. The V gene's germline CDR1 is MGHDK and CDR2 SYGVNS. This CDR3 has 14 amino acids.

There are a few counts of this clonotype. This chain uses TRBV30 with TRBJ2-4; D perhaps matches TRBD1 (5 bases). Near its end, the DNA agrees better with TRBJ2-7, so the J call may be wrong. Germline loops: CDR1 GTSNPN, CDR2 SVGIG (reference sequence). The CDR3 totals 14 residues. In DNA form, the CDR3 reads TGTGCCTGGAGCCAACGGTGGGGCAACCACGAGCAGTACGTC. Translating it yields CAWSQRWGNHEQYV.

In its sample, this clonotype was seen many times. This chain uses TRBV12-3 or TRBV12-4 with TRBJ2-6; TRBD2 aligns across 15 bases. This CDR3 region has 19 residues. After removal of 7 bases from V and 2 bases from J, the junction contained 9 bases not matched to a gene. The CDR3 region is CASNERTSGGVAGANVLTF. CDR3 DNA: TGTGCCAGCAACGAGAGGACTAGCGGGGGGGTGGCTGGGGCCAACGTCCTGACTTTC.

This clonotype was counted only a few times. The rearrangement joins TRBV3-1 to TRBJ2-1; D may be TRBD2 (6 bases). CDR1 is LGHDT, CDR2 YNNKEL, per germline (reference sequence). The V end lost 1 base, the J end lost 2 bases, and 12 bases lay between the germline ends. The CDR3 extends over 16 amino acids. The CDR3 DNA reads TGTGCCAGCAGCCAAGTAGGGGAGGTGGCCTACAATGAGCAGTTCTTC. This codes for CASSQVGEVAYNEQFF.

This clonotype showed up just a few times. CDR3 in DNA: TGTGCCAGCAGGACAGGGAAAAACATTCAGTACTTC. Its protein is CASRTGKNIQYF. The chain combines TRBV6-5 with TRBJ2-4; 7 bases map to TRBD1. The germline V gene has CDR1 MNHEY and CDR2 SVGAGI. Losses at the gene ends were 6 bases for V and 4 bases for J; bases not matched to a gene: 0. The CDR3 is 12 amino acids.

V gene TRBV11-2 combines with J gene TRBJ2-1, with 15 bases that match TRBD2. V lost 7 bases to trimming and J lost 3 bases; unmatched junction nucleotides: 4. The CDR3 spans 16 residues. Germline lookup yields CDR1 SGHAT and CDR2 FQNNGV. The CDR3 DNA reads TGTGCCAGCACCGGACTAGCGGGGGGGCGCTACAATGAGCAGTTCTTC. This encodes CASTGLAGGRYNEQFF.

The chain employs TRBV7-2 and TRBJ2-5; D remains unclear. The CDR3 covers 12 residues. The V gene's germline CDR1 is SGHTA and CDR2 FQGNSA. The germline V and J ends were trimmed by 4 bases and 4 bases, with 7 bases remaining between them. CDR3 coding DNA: TGTGCCAGCAGCTCAAATCGAGAGACCCAGTACTTC. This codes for CASSSNRETQYF.

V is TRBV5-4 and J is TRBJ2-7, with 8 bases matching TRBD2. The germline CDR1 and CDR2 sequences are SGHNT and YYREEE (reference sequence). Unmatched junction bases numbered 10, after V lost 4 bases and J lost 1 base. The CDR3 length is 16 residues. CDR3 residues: CASSRLTSGNSYEQYF. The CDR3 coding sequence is TGTGCCAGCAGCCGCCTCACTAGCGGCAATTCCTACGAGCAGTACTTC.

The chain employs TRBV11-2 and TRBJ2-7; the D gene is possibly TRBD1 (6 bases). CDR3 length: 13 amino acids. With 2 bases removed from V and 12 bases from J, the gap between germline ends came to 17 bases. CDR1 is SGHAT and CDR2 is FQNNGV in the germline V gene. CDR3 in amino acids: CASSLIRGGGGYF. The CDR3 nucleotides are TGTGCCAGCAGCTTAATCAGGGGCGGCGGAGGGTACTTC.

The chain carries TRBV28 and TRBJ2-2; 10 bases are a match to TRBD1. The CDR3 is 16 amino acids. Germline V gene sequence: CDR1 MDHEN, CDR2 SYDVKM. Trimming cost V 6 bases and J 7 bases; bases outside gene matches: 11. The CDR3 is CASRTAGTGDSGELFF. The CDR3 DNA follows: TGTGCCAGCAGGACTGCCGGGACAGGGGATAGCGGGGAGCTGTTTTTT. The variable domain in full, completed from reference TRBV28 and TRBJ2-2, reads DVKVTQSSRYLVKRTGEKVFLECVQDMDHENMFWYRQDPGLGLRLIYFSYDVKMKEKGDIPEGYSVSREKKERFSLILESASTNQTSMYLCASRTAGTGDSGELFFGEGSRLTVL.

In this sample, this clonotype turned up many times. DNA for the CDR3: TGTGCCAGTACAACCAGGATAGACGAGCAGTACTTC. Amino acid sequence: CASTTRIDEQYF. The rearrangement uses TRBV12-3 or TRBV12-4 and TRBJ2-7; no firm D call. The CDR3 runs to 12 residues. Trimming stripped 9 bases from V and 5 bases from J, with 14 bases between.